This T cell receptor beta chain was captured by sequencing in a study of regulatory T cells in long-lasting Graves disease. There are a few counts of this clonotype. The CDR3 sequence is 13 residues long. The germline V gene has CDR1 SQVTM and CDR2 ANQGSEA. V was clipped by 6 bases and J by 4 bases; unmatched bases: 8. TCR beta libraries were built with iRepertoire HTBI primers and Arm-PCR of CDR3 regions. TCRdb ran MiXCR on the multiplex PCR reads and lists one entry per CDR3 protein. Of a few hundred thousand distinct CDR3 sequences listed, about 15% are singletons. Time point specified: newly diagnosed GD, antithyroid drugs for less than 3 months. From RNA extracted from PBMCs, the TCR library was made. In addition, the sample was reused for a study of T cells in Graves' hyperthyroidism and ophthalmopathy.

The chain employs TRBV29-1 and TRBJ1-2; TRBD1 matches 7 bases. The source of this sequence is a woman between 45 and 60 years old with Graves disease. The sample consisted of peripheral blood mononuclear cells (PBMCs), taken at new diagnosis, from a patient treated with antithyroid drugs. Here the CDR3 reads CSVVMGTVYGYTF. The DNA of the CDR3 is TGCAGCGTCGTCATGGGGACAGTCTATGGCTACACCTTC.